The rows below give T cell receptor beta chains drawn from one sample of a study of human T cells and chemical hapten exposure. A single record per CDR3 protein comes from TCRdb applying MiXCR to the RACE reads. The data show some 36,000 distinct CDR3 sequences, more than 8% seen once. The sequencing here drew on whole blood, taken in connection with sensitization to the hapten diphenylcyclopropenone (DPC). These receptors were obtained from a man in his fifties with alopecia areata. Some clones in this sample may be carry-over from other donors' samples. Each CDR3 is given with its conserved first and last residue. Fields, in order: clone size, J gene, V gene, D gene, CDR3 length, CDR3 DNA, CDR3 protein. The D gene is left open where the match is weak. Not every row has a clone size; where given, it reads once, few, many or a size class.

many TRBJ2-3 TRBV25-1 NA 14 TGTGCCAGCAGTGAATCCAGAGGAGGAGATACGCAGTATTTT CASSESRGGDTQYF
few TRBJ2-3 TRBV10-3 TRBD2 15 TGTGCCATCAGTGACGGCGGGAGGGCCGAAGATACGCAGTATTTT CAISDGGRAEDTQYF
NA TRBJ2-2 TRBV3-2 NA 15 TGTGCCAGCAGCCAAGATGGGGCCTACACCGGGGAGCTGTTTTTT CASSQDGAYTGELFF
NA TRBJ2-3 TRBV4-3 TRBD2 19 TGCGCCAGCAGCGGACGTGGGCAATCGGGACTAGCGGGACCAGATACGCAGTATTTT CASSGRGQSGLAGPDTQYF
NA TRBJ2-1 TRBV11-1 NA 15 TGTGCCAGCAGCTTAGGCGGGATCCTCCAGGATGAGCAGTTCTTC CASSLGGILQDEQFF
NA TRBJ2-1 TRBV30 TRBD2 15 TGTGCCTGGACTCCCCCGTTGGGGGAGGGCCGGAAGCAGTTCTTC CAWTPPLGEGRKQFF
NA TRBJ1-5 TRBV21-1 NA 17 TGTGCCAGCAGCCCACAGGCGGACAGGGGTGGCAATCAGCCCCAGCATTTT CASSPQADRGGNQPQHF
NA TRBJ2-2 TRBV9 NA 13 TGTGCCAGCAAGGCAGGGAGATCCGGGGAGCTGTTTTTT CASKAGRSGELFF
NA TRBJ2-1 TRBV7-2 TRBD2 19 TGTGCCAGCAGCTTAGCCGGGACTAGCGGGGCAAGCTCCTACAATGAGCAGTTCTTC CASSLAGTSGASSYNEQFF
many TRBJ2-7 TRBV29-1 NA 12 TGCAGCGTTCAAAAGCCGAGTGATGAGCAGTACTTC CSVQKPSDEQYF
NA TRBJ1-1 TRBV7-9 NA 13 TGTGCCAGCAGCTTATCAGGCAACACTGAAGCTTTCTTT CASSLSGNTEAFF
few TRBJ2-1 TRBV7-6 NA 16 TGTGCCAGCAGCTCCTTTGGGGGTAACTCCTACAATGAGCAGTTCTTC CASSSFGGNSYNEQFF
NA TRBJ1-2 TRBV11-1 TRBD1 16 TGTGCCAGCAGCTTCAGTGTGGGACAGGGAGGATATGGCTACACCTTC CASSFSVGQGGYGYTF
NA TRBJ2-1 TRBV4-1 NA 16 TGCGCCAGCAGCCAAGAGGCGGGATCCTCCTACAATGAGCAGTTCTTC CASSQEAGSSYNEQFF
many TRBJ2-2 TRBV5-1 TRBD2 16 TGCGCCAGCAGCTCCGGGACTAGCGGAACATCCGGGGAGCTGTTTTTT CASSSGTSGTSGELFF
many TRBJ2-1 TRBV6-2/TRBV6-3 TRBD1 15 TGTGCCAGCAGTTACGTAGGACAGGGACTTCATGAGCAGTTCTTC CASSYVGQGLHEQFF
many TRBJ1-5 TRBV29-1 TRBD1 12 TGCAGCGTTGGGGAGGGGGCTCAGCCCCAGCATTTT CSVGEGAQPQHF
NA TRBJ2-7 TRBV28 NA 13 TGTGCCAGCAGTTTGCACAGCACCTACGAGCAGTACTTC CASSLHSTYEQYF
many TRBJ2-7 TRBV5-1 TRBD2 16 TGCGCCAGCAGCTCCCAGATCCGGACTAGCGGGAGCGAGCAGTACTTC CASSSQIRTSGSEQYF
few TRBJ2-3 TRBV12-3/TRBV12-4 NA 14 TGTGCCAGCAGTTTGCGCAGGGACACAGATACGCAGTATTTT CASSLRRDTDTQYF
many TRBJ1-1 TRBV7-2 NA 14 TGTGCCAGCAGCTTAGCGCGGGGAAACACTGAAGCTTTCTTT CASSLARGNTEAFF